The 21 T cell receptor beta chains in this list originate from one sample, sequenced in a study of T cells in Graves' hyperthyroidism and ophthalmopathy. Amplification of TCR beta CDR3 regions was performed using RNA transcripts as template. HTBI primers were employed in a first-round RT-PCR of the TCR CDR3. Via MiXCR, TCRdb re-called the multiplex PCR reads, giving one row per CDR3 protein. The table includes nearly 750,000 distinct CDR3 sequences, 35% detected once. Specimen: blood. All receptors come from a woman in her thirties or forties with Graves' hyperthyroidism.

The chain couples TRBV6-5 to TRBJ1-4; unclear D gene. Germline loops: CDR1 MNHEY, CDR2 SVGAGI. With 2 bases removed from V and 12 bases from J, the gap between germline ends came to 16 bases. CDR3 length equals 14 residues. The CDR3 region is CASSYAGFGSELFF. The CDR3 DNA is TGTGCCAGCAGTTACGCGGGGTTTGGATCGGAACTGTTTTTT.

This clonotype was detected many times. The chain links TRBV10-3 to TRBJ1-4; tentative D call: TRBD1 (5 bases). CDR1 ENHRY and CDR2 SYGVKD come from the germline V gene. CDR3 length: 13 residues. V lost 11 bases and J lost 5, with 15 bases in between. The DNA of the CDR3 is TGTGCCTCTTCCGGGACCTTAAATGAAAAACTGTTTTTT. It encodes CASSGTLNEKLFF.

The CDR3 sequence is CASSHKAGGPDYANKETQYF. CDR3 sequence (DNA): TGTGCCAGCAGCCACAAGGCGGGGGGCCCCGACTATGCCAACAAAGAGACCCAGTACTTC. The V and J genes are TRBV7-9 and TRBJ2-5, with 8 bases lining up with TRBD2. The CDR3 is made up of 20 amino acids. The V segment lost 5 bases and the J segment 3 bases; nucleotides outside the gene matches: 23. Per germline, CDR1 SEHNR and CDR2 FQNEAQ (reference sequence).

This clonotype was seen more than once but under ten times. The chain couples TRBV10-3 to TRBJ1-1; possibly TRBD1 for D (6 bases). This CDR3 has 13 residues. CDR1 is ENHRY and CDR2 is SYGVKD in the germline V gene. Trimming took 5 bases from V and 0 from J, leaving 7 bases between them. The CDR3 DNA reads as TGTGCCATCAGTCAGGGGATGAACACTGAAGCTTTCTTT. Translated, it gives CAISQGMNTEAFF.

The V call is TRBV9, the J call TRBJ1-2; 8 nucleotides line up with TRBD1. This CDR3 comprises 13 residues. V shed 6 bases, J shed 6 bases, and the junction held 7 bases outside the gene matches. Germline V gene lookup returns CDR1 SGDLS and CDR2 YYNGEE. The CDR3 region has the DNA TGTGCCAGCAAAAGGACAGGGCGGAATGGCTACACCTTC. It is translated as CASKRTGRNGYTF.

In its sample, this clonotype was seen many times. This sequence joins TRBV7-8 and TRBJ1-1, with D unresolved. The CDR3 totals 14 residues. V was pared by 2 bases and J by 4 bases, with 11 bases between. CDR1 and CDR2 from the germline V gene are SGHVS and FQNEAQ. This CDR3 reads CASSLWAEITEAFF. The DNA for the CDR3 is TGTGCCAGCAGCTTATGGGCGGAGATCACTGAAGCTTTCTTT.

This clonotype occurred many times. The V and J genes are TRBV14 and TRBJ2-7; D is unresolved. The CDR3 has 12 residues. The germline V gene encodes CDR1 SGHDN and CDR2 FVKESK. The ends were cut back, 1 base at V and 2 bases at J, with 3 bases in the middle. This CDR3 reads CASSQVAYEQYF. CDR3 bases: TGTGCCAGCAGCCAAGTAGCCTACGAGCAGTACTTC.

Comments on this clonotype: A much larger clonotype is one base distant, so this may be a read error. The rearrangement uses TRBV29-1 and TRBJ2-7; 8 nucleotides align to TRBD2. V shed 3 bases, J shed 3 bases, and the junction held 7 bases outside the gene matches. Germline CDR1 SQVTM, CDR2 ANQGSEA. This CDR3 comprises 14 residues. CDR3 residues: CSVDEAGRDYEQYF. As DNA, the CDR3 is TGCAGCGTTGACGAGGCCGGGAGGGACTACGAGCAGTACTTC.

The chain uses TRBV7-9 and TRBJ2-7; possibly TRBD1 for D (6 bases). This CDR3 has 14 amino acids. The germline CDR1 and CDR2 sequences are SEHNR and FQNEAQ (reference sequence). V lost 6 bases and J 2 bases, leaving 14 bases between the germline ends. The CDR3 DNA reads as TGTGCCAGCAGTCCCAGGGGTTCGGCCTACGAGCAGTACTTC. This translates into CASSPRGSAYEQYF.

V gene TRBV6-5 combines with J gene TRBJ1-1; no clear D. Between the trimmed V and J ends, which lost 0 bases and 1 base, there was a span of 12 bases. This CDR3 region has 16 residues. The germline CDR1 and CDR2 sequences are MNHEY and SVGAGI. As DNA, the CDR3 is TGTGCCAGCAGTTACTCGTCGGGTTTGGAGAACACTGAAGCTTTCTTT. This encodes CASSYSSGLENTEAFF.

This clonotype was detected only a few times. The rearrangement uses TRBV28 and TRBJ1-1; no definite D call. Trimming removed 5 bases from V and 2 bases from J, with 12 bases in between. The length of the CDR3 is 14 residues. Germline V gene sequence: CDR1 MDHEN, CDR2 SYDVKM. Written as DNA, the CDR3 is TGTGCCAGCAGTGCTCCGTCCCTCAACACTGAAGCTTTCTTT. Translating gives CASSAPSLNTEAFF.

This clonotype was detected many times. This rearrangement joins TRBV7-3 to TRBJ1-1; D is ambiguous. The germline V gene has CDR1 SGHTA and CDR2 FQGTGA. V was pared by 5 bases and J by 1 base, with 8 bases between. CDR3 length: 13 residues. The CDR3 DNA is TGTGCCAGCAGCCGCCAGCAGAACACTGAAGCTTTCTTT. The encoded protein is CASSRQQNTEAFF.

This clonotype was seen many times. V usage is TRBV6-2 or TRBV6-3 and J usage is TRBJ1-5, with D uncertain. V was shortened by 0 bases and J by 2 bases, with 8 bases between the two germline ends. The CDR3 contains 15 residues. Germline CDR1 and CDR2: MNHEY and SVGEGT. This CDR3 reads CASSYSITGNQPQHF. DNA of the CDR3: TGTGCCAGCAGTTACTCGATCACCGGCAATCAGCCCCAGCATTTT.

J is TRBJ2-6 and V is TRBV20-1; possibly TRBD1 or TRBD2 for D (5 bases each). The germline gives CDR1 DFQATT, CDR2 SNEGSKA (reference sequence). This CDR3 has 15 amino acids. V lost 4 bases and J 4 bases, leaving 14 bases between the germline ends. The CDR3: CSATQGASGANVLTF. CDR3 DNA: TGCAGTGCTACCCAGGGAGCAAGCGGGGCCAACGTCCTGACTTTC.

This clonotype was counted many times. The genes are TRBV14 and TRBJ1-1, with a weak D call TRBD1 (5 bases). Trimming removed 1 base at V and 7 bases at J, with 16 bases between. Germline lookup yields CDR1 SGHDN and CDR2 FVKESK. The CDR3 loop spans 15 amino acids. CDR3 sequence (DNA): TGTGCCAGCAGCCAAGTTTTAGCAGGGAACGGTGAAGCTTTCTTT. It codes for CASSQVLAGNGEAFF.

This clonotype showed up just a few times. The rearrangement links TRBV12-3 or TRBV12-4 to TRBJ1-4; D is unresolved. V lost 3 bases, J lost 0 bases, and 8 bases lay in between. The CDR3 loop spans 15 amino acids. As DNA, the CDR3 is TGTGCCAGCAGTTTTTTCGCTGCAACTAATGAAAAACTGTTTTTT. Its protein is CASSFFAATNEKLFF.

Comment on this clonotype: Just one base apart from a much larger clone, this may be a read error. The chain uses TRBV6-5 and TRBJ1-2, with 7 bases identical to TRBD1. This CDR3 region has 14 residues. Germline V lookup: CDR1 MNHEY, CDR2 SVGAGI. The CDR3 coding sequence is TGTGCCAGCAGTTACCGAGGGAGGGGGCACGGCTACTCCTTC. Its protein is CASSYRGRGHGYSF.

This clonotype was recorded many times. V is TRBV7-9 and J is TRBJ2-7; 7 bases are a match to TRBD2. The CDR3 consists of 15 residues. After removal of 3 bases from V and 3 bases from J, the junction contained 8 bases not matched to a gene. CDR1 SEHNR and CDR2 FQNEAQ come from the germline V gene (reference sequence). The CDR3 DNA follows: TGTGCCAGCAGCTTGATTCTGACGGGAGGCTACGAGCAGTACTTC. Protein: CASSLILTGGYEQYF. Supplemented by reference TRBV7-9 and TRBJ2-7, the full variable domain reads DTGVSQNPRHKITKRGQNVTFRCDPISEHNRLYWYRQTLGQGPEFLTYFQNEAQLEKSRLLSDRFSAERPKGSFSTLEIQRTEQGDSAMYLCASSLILTGGYEQYFGPGTRLTVT.

This clonotype appeared many times. This sequence joins TRBV2 and TRBJ1-1; D call uncertain. The CDR3 is 13 residues long. V lost 5 bases and J 5 bases, leaving 12 bases between the germline ends. Per germline, CDR1 SNHLY and CDR2 FYNNEI. The CDR3 spells CASSLAGRTEAFF. In DNA, the CDR3 is TGTGCCAGCAGTCTGGCCGGGAGGACTGAAGCTTTCTTT.

This clonotype was picked up one time. The chain employs TRBV29-1 and TRBJ2-2; D is possibly TRBD1 (6 bases). Trimming stripped 8 bases from V and 7 bases from J, with 14 bases between. CDR3 length: 12 amino acids. Germline-derived CDR1 and CDR2 are SQVTM and ANQGSEA. CDR3 loop: CSTTMDSGELFF. The DNA for the CDR3 is TGCAGCACCACCATGGACAGCGGGGAGCTGTTTTTT.

The J gene is TRBJ1-2, the V gene TRBV6-1; a weak D match, TRBD1 (6 bases). V dropped 8 bases and J dropped 7 bases, with 17 bases sitting between them. Germline assignment: CDR1 MNHNS and CDR2 SASEGT. This CDR3 is 13 amino acids long. CDR3 residues: CASRPRGYRGYTF. The DNA for the CDR3 is TGTGCCAGCCGCCCTAGGGGGTACCGTGGCTACACCTTC.